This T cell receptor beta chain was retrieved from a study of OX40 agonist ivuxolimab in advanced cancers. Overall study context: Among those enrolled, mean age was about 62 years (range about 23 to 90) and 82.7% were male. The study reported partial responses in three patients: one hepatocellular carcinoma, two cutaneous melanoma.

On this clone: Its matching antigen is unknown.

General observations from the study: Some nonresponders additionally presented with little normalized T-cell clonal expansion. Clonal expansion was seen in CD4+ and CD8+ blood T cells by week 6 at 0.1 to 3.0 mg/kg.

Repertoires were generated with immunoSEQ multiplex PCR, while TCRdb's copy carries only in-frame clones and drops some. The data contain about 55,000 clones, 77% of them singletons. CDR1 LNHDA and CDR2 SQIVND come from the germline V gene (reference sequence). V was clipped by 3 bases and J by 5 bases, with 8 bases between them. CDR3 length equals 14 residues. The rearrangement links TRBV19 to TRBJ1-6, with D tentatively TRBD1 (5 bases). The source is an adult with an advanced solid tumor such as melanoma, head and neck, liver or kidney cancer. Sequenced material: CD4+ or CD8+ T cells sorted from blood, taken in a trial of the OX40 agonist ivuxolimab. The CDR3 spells CASSMAQDNSPLHF. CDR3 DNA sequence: TGTGCCAGTAGTATGGCACAGGATAATTCACCCCTCCACTTT. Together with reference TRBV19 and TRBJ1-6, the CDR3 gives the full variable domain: DGGITQSPKYLFRKEGQNVTLSCEQNLNHDAMYWYRQDPGQGLRLIYYSQIVNDFQKGDIAEGYSVSREKKESFPLTVTSAQKNPTAFYLCASSMAQDNSPLHFGNGTRLTVT.